In this sample, the clone carrying this T cell receptor (beta chain) turned up a few times. What it binds is unknown. The CDR3 contains 17 residues. Germline V gene sequence: CDR1 LGHNA, CDR2 YNFKEQ. V lost 4 bases and J 8 bases, leaving 24 bases between the germline ends. The data were taken from a study of cytomegalovirus exposure and HLA in healthy donors. Vbeta (60) and Jbeta (13) primers were used in the PCR. Clones were read by immunoSEQ multiplex PCR, and TCRdb kept only the in-frame ones, dropping some. The table has some 190,000 clones, over 60% seen once. Notes on the study in general: Earlier analysis found most TCR beta V segments productive about 87% or about 30% of the time. Investigators reported some 150 TCR beta chains as tied to cytomegalovirus.

The genes are TRBV4-2 and TRBJ2-1, with D perhaps TRBD1 (6 bases). The sequenced material came from PBMCs. The receptor's source is a woman in her twenties or thirties in good health and CMV-seropositive. The CDR3 here is CASSPRSGQGMGDEQFF. The CDR3, as DNA: TGTGCCAGCAGCCCTCGTTCGGGGCAGGGGATGGGCGATGAGCAGTTCTTC.